This T cell receptor (beta chain) appears in the sequencing data of a study of T cell responses to AZD1222 COVID-19 vaccine. Data came from immunoSEQ multiplex PCR; TCRdb stores just in-frame clones and leaves some out. The sample includes under 100,000 clones, roughly 90% of them seen just once. This CDR3 contains 15 residues. Germline V CDR1 and CDR2: SGHRS, YFSETQ. V was clipped by 1 base and J by 1 base, with 8 bases between them. The receptor was derived from an adult who received the AZD1222 COVID-19 vaccine. The sample in question was peripheral blood, obtained 28 days after the second AZD1222 dose. V and J are TRBV5-1 and TRBJ2-2; maybe TRBD1 (6 bases). The CDR3 spells CASSLPTGNTGELFF. The DNA for the CDR3 is TGCGCCAGCAGCTTGCCGACAGGGAACACCGGGGAGCTGTTTTTT.